This TCR beta chain was found in a study of tumor-infiltrating lymphocytes in primary liver carcinoma. Study information: Samples yielded about 3.65 to 7.5 million productive TCRbeta reads, similar across tissue types.

Constant-region priming of roughly 500 ng total RNA yielded TCR beta cDNA. For TCR beta, libraries were produced by three nested multiplex PCR rounds using slightly modified ARM-PCR. The opening two PCR rounds, ten to eleven cycles each, paired TRBV1-TRBV30 forward primers with a C-beta reverse primer. TCRdb reprocessed the multiplex PCR reads via MiXCR and lists one record per CDR3 protein. This sample has 90,000 to 150,000 distinct CDR3 sequences, with around 70% found just once. Co-extraction of RNA and DNA was performed on roughly 20-31 mg of unsorted bulk tissue. There were only treatment-naive patients, all with chronic HBV infection. After removal of 6 bases from V and 12 bases from J, the junction contained 12 bases not matched to a gene. The CDR3 consists of 14 residues. As regards this clonotype: The antigen is unknown.

General observations from the study: Tumor region pairs overlapped more than did tumor-adjacent and tumor-blood pairs.

The receptor was derived from a woman aged 55-70 years with primary liver carcinoma and hepatitis B virus infection. This chain connects TRBV12-3 or TRBV12-4 to TRBJ1-5, with TRBD1 matching over 9 bases. Input material: tumor-adjacent normal liver tissue. The CDR3 loop reads CASSLTGGDQFQHF. CDR3 DNA: TGTGCCAGCAGCCTTACAGGGGGCGATCAGTTCCAGCATTTT.